This entry features one T cell receptor (beta chain) sequence. Antigen specificity is unknown. This entry is derived from a study of T cell responses to AZD1222 COVID-19 vaccine. The study, taken as a whole, reports: Clonal diversity may have been underestimated in mostly white British donors. AZD1222 recipients seropositive at baseline numbered only five to seven.

Repertoires were generated with immunoSEQ multiplex PCR, while TCRdb's copy carries only in-frame clones and drops some. The repertoire holds fewer than 150,000 clones, with approximately 92% as singletons. This clonotype originated in an adult who received the AZD1222 COVID-19 vaccine. Specimen: peripheral blood, collected 28 days after the second AZD1222 dose.

Here the CDR3 DNA reads TGTGCCAGCAGCCCGGACAGGGAGGGTGAAGCTTTCTTT. It codes for CASSPDREGEAFF. The chain has TRBV7-2 and TRBJ1-1; TRBD1 agrees at 8 bases. Germline V gene data show CDR1 as SGHTA and CDR2 as FQGNSA. The CDR3 has 13 amino acids. Trimming cost V 5 bases and J 7 bases; bases outside gene matches: 6.